What follows are 20 T cell receptor beta chains derived from one specimen sequenced in a study of blood T cell repertoires in COVID-19. Repertoires were generated with immunoSEQ multiplex PCR, while TCRdb's copy carries only in-frame clones and drops some. The sample lists over 150,000 clones; roughly 84% were seen once. Specimen: peripheral blood. The source of these receptors is a man in his late teens or twenties with active or convalescent COVID-19.

The chain combines TRBV19 with TRBJ2-5; the match to TRBD1 covers 7 bases. Germline V gene lookup returns CDR1 LNHDA and CDR2 SQIVND (reference sequence). This CDR3 contains 14 residues. V lost 6 bases to trimming and J lost 5 bases; unmatched junction nucleotides: 9. In nucleotides, the CDR3 is TGTGCCAGTAGCTCGAGGGGGCGCGTCGAGACCCAGTACTTC. It is translated as CASSSRGRVETQYF.

V is TRBV11-3 and J is TRBJ2-5; 8 bases match TRBD2. Germline-derived CDR1 and CDR2 are SGHNT and YENEEA. The V gene end was trimmed by 3 bases and the J gene end by 1 base; junction bases not matched to a gene: 4. The CDR3 sequence is 15 residues long. CDR3 sequence: CASSLSSGGQETQYF. In nucleotides, the CDR3 is TGTGCCAGCAGCTTGTCAAGCGGGGGCCAAGAGACCCAGTACTTC.

The chain couples TRBV19 to TRBJ2-3, with 11 bases identical to TRBD2. V lost 5 bases and J lost 0; bases outside the gene matches: 7. Germline V lookup: CDR1 LNHDA, CDR2 SQIVND (reference sequence). There are 17 residues in the CDR3. CDR3 region: CASSPGTSGTSTDTQYF. In DNA form, the CDR3 reads TGTGCCAGTAGTCCCGGGACTAGCGGAACTAGCACAGATACGCAGTATTTT. The whole variable domain, remainder taken from reference TRBV19 and TRBJ2-3, is DGGITQSPKYLFRKEGQNVTLSCEQNLNHDAMYWYRQDPGQGLRLIYYSQIVNDFQKGDIAEGYSVSREKKESFPLTVTSAQKNPTAFYLCASSPGTSGTSTDTQYFGPGTRLTVL.

The chain carries TRBV28 and TRBJ2-1; 7 nucleotides align to TRBD1. The CDR3 sequence is 12 residues long. V lost 6 bases, J lost 9 bases, and 5 bases stayed unmatched. In germline, CDR1 is MDHEN, CDR2 SYDVKM. The CDR3 protein is CASRGQSGEQFF. The DNA for the CDR3 is TGTGCCAGCAGGGGACAGTCTGGTGAGCAGTTCTTC.

With regard to this clone: A read error may account for a junction end that differs from germline. This chain's CDR3 is CASSLKGRGTLGYEQYF. The DNA for the CDR3 is TGTGCTAGCAGCTTAAAGGGCCGGGGGACCCTTGGATACGAGCAGTACTTC. The chain is built from TRBV7-7 and TRBJ2-7; perhaps TRBD2 as D (6 bases). CDR1 is SSHAT and CDR2 is FNYEAQ in the germline V gene (reference sequence). The CDR3 is made up of 17 amino acids.

The rearrangement joins TRBV2 to TRBJ2-5, with 10 bases matching TRBD1. CDR1 SNHLY and CDR2 FYNNEI come from the germline V gene. V was pared by 5 bases and J by 4 bases, with 4 bases of the junction left unmatched. The CDR3 length is 14 residues. The CDR3 spells CASSPTGGRETQYF. CDR3 nucleotides: TGTGCCAGCAGTCCGACAGGGGGCCGAGAGACCCAGTACTTC.

The chain combines TRBV12-3 or TRBV12-4 with TRBJ2-3, with D unclear. The ends were cut back, 4 bases at V and 3 bases at J, with 2 bases in the middle. The CDR3 is 11 amino acids. The CDR3, as DNA: TGTGCCAGCAGTTCAACAGATACGCAGTATTTT. Its translation: CASSSTDTQYF.

This chain links TRBV11-3 with TRBJ2-7; weak D call: TRBD1 (6 bases). V was clipped by 1 base and J by 6 bases, with 13 bases between them. The germline V gene encodes CDR1 SGHNT and CDR2 YENEEA. The CDR3 is made up of 14 amino acids. The CDR3 spells CASSLGTGMTEQYF. CDR3 DNA: TGTGCCAGCAGCTTAGGAACAGGGATGACCGAGCAGTACTTC.

The table lists this clone with a count of one. This chain uses TRBV6-5 with TRBJ2-3; 11 bases are shared with TRBD2. Germline CDR1 reads MNHEY; CDR2 reads SVGAGI. There are 15 residues in the CDR3. The ends lost 6 bases at V and 4 bases at J; junction bases unmatched: 6. The CDR3 spells CASSDSGGAADTQYF. CDR3 DNA sequence: TGTGCCAGCAGCGATAGCGGGGGGGCAGCAGATACGCAGTATTTT.

This sequence joins TRBV28 and TRBJ2-7; 9 bases fit TRBD1. Per germline, CDR1 MDHEN and CDR2 SYDVKM. Germline trimming cut 5 bases from V and 6 bases from J; bases unmatched to any gene: 17. The CDR3 spans 17 residues. DNA of the CDR3: TGTGCCAGCAGTCCCGCCCTCCGCCGGGACAGGGCTCCCGAGCAGTACTTC. Encoded protein: CASSPALRRDRAPEQYF.

The genes are TRBV24-1 and TRBJ2-1, with 13 positions matching TRBD2. V was pared by 3 bases and J by 7 bases, with 2 bases of the junction left unmatched. CDR1 and CDR2 from the germline V gene are KGHDR and SFDVKD. CDR3 length: 15 residues. The DNA of the CDR3 is TGTGCCACCAGTGATACGGGACTAGCGGGAAATGAGCAGTTCTTC. It is translated as CATSDTGLAGNEQFF.

This sequence joins TRBV10-1 and TRBJ1-4; D ambiguous. The germline CDR1 and CDR2 sequences are WNHNN and SYGVQD (reference sequence). CDR3 length: 14 residues. Trimming stripped 3 bases from V and 7 bases from J, with 12 bases between. CDR3 region: CASSEGGHAEKLFF. The CDR3 nucleotides are TGCGCCAGCAGTGAAGGAGGTCATGCTGAAAAACTGTTTTTT.

The CDR3 loop is CASSMYSGRASGGELFF. CDR3 nucleotide sequence: TGTGCCAGTAGTATGTACAGCGGGAGGGCCTCGGGCGGGGAGCTGTTTTTT. V is TRBV19 and J is TRBJ2-2, with 10 bases matching TRBD2. Trimming took 3 bases from V and 7 from J; bases not matched to a gene: 11. Per the germline V gene, CDR1 is LNHDA and CDR2 is SQIVND (reference sequence). The CDR3 is 17 amino acids.

This clone has only one observation. The V gene is TRBV19, the J gene TRBJ1-1; possibly TRBD1 for D (5 bases). Trimming stripped 2 bases from V and 0 bases from J, with 10 bases between. CDR3 length: 15 amino acids. The germline gives CDR1 LNHDA, CDR2 SQIVND (reference sequence). DNA of the CDR3: TGTGCCAGTAGTATACAGGGTCAAATGAACACTGAAGCTTTCTTT. It translates to CASSIQGQMNTEAFF.

The V gene is TRBV28, the J gene TRBJ1-4, with unresolved D. The CDR3 is made up of 12 amino acids. CDR1 and CDR2 from the germline V gene are MDHEN and SYDVKM. The V gene lost 5 bases and the J gene lost 8 bases, with 9 bases spanning the gap. As DNA, the CDR3 is TGTGCCAGCAGTCCACCACAAGAAAAACTGTTTTTT. It specifies CASSPPQEKLFF.

V and J are TRBV6-6 and TRBJ1-5, with 7 positions matching TRBD1. CDR1 and CDR2 from the germline V gene are MNHNY and SVGAGI (reference sequence). The CDR3 is 18 amino acids. J was trimmed by 1 base and V by 5 bases; bases with no gene match: 14. As DNA, the CDR3 is TGTGCCAGCAGTCCTACACTTCGGACAGGCGTCAGCAATCAGCCCCAGCATTTT. It codes for CASSPTLRTGVSNQPQHF.

This clone appeared a single time. The chain joins TRBV18 to TRBJ1-2, with 12 bases fitting TRBD1. The CDR3 spans 18 residues. With V trimmed by 3 bases and J by 3 bases, 11 bases remained unmatched. Germline loops: CDR1 KGHSH, CDR2 LQKENI. The CDR3 spells CASSPTNRDRGHDYGYTF. The DNA of the CDR3 is TGTGCCAGCTCACCCACTAACCGGGACAGGGGGCATGACTATGGCTACACCTTC.

CDR3 in amino acids: CASSPLADYGYTF. CDR3 DNA: TGTGCCAGCAGCCCCTTAGCGGATTATGGCTACACCTTC. V is TRBV7-8 and J is TRBJ1-2; no reliable D call. CDR3 length: 13 amino acids. V was cut by 5 bases and J by 5 bases, with 12 bases left in between. Germline CDR1 is SGHVS and CDR2 is FQNEAQ.

The rearrangement uses TRBV19 and TRBJ1-2; weak D call: TRBD1 (6 bases). Germline V gene sequence: CDR1 LNHDA, CDR2 SQIVND (reference sequence). Trimming removed 4 bases from V and 0 bases from J, with 12 bases in between. CDR3 length: 15 amino acids. CDR3 nucleotide sequence: TGTGCCAGTAGTACCCCGACAGGCGCTAACTATGGCTACACCTTC. Translation: CASSTPTGANYGYTF.

This chain links TRBV3-1 (or the pseudogene TRBV3-2) with TRBJ2-7, with 7 positions matching TRBD1. The CDR3 contains 13 residues. Germline V gives CDR1 LGHDT, CDR2 YNNKEL (reference sequence). J lost 6 bases, V lost 2 bases, and 4 bases had no gene match. The DNA for the CDR3 is TGTGCCAGCAGCCAATTAGGGGGCCGCGAGCAGTACTTC. Protein: CASSQLGGREQYF.